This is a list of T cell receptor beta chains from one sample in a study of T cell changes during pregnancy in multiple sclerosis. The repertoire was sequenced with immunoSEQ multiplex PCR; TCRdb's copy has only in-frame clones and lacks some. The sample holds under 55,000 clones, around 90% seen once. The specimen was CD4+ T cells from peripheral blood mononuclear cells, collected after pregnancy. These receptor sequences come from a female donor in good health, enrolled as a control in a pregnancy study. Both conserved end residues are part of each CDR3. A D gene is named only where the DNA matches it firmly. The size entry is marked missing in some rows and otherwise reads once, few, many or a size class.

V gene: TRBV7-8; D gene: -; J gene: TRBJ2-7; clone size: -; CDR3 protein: CASSLLLTSYEQYF; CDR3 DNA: TGTGCCAGCAGCTTATTACTTACCTCCTACGAGCAGTACTTC
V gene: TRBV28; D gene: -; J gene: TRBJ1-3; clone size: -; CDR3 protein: CASSLGRAGNTIYF; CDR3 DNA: TGTGCCAGCAGTTTGGGCAGGGCTGGAAACACCATATATTTT
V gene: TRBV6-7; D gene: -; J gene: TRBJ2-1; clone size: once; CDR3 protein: CASSRTEHSYNEQFF; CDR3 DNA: TGTGCCAGCAGTCGAACAGAGCACTCCTACAATGAGCAGTTCTTC
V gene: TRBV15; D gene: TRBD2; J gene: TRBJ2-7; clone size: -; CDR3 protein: CATSREGTSGGSSYEQYF; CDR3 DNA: TGTGCCACCAGCAGAGAGGGGACTAGCGGGGGGAGCTCCTACGAGCAGTACTTC
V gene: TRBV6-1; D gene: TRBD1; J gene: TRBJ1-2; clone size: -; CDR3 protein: CASRFDRDRGYTF; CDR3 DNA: TGTGCCAGCAGGTTCGACAGGGATCGGGGCTACACCTTC
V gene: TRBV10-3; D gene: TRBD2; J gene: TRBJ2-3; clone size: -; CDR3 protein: CAISPGLGGRAYRTSTDTQYF; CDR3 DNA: TGTGCCATCAGTCCGGGGTTAGGCGGGAGGGCCTACCGGACTAGCACAGATACGCAGTATTTT
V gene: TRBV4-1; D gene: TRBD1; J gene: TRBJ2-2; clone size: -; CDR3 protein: CASSQIMNLLDRDAEGTGELFF; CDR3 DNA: TGCGCCAGCAGCCAAATAATGAACTTGCTGGACAGGGACGCCGAGGGCACCGGGGAGCTGTTTTTT
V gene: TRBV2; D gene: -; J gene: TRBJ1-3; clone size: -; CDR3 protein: CASSQAGNTIYF; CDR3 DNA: TGTGCCAGCAGCCAAGCAGGAAACACCATATATTTT
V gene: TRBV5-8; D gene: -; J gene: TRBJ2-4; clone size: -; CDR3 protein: CASSFAGQAKNIQYF; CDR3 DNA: TGTGCCAGCAGCTTCGCGGGTCAAGCCAAAAACATTCAGTACTTC
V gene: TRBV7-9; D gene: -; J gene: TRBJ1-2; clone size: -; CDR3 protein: CASSPSLGGNYGYTF; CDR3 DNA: TGTGCCAGCAGCCCCTCACTAGGCGGCAACTATGGCTACACCTTC
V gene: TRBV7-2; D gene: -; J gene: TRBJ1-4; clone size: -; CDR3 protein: CASSPGRTNEKLFF; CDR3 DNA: TGTGCCAGCAGCCCGGGTAGGACTAATGAAAAACTGTTTTTT
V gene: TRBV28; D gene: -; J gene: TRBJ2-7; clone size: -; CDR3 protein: CATGGGARPYEQYF; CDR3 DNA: TGTGCCACCGGAGGGGGGGCAAGGCCCTACGAGCAGTACTTC
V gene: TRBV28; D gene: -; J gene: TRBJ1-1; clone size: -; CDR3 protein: CASSLSRVRTGLNTEAFF; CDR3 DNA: TGTGCCAGCAGTTTATCCCGTGTTCGTACAGGTCTGAACACTGAAGCTTTCTTT
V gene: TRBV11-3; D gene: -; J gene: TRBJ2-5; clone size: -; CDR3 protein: CASSLGAGETQYF; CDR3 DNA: TGTGCCAGCAGCTTAGGGGCAGGAGAGACCCAGTACTTC
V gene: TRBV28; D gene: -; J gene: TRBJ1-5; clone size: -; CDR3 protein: CASSFNQGNNQPQHF; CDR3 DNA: TGTGCCAGCAGTTTCAACCAGGGCAACAATCAGCCCCAGCATTTT
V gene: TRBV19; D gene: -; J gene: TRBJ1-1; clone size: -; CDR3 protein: CASSMGGEAFF; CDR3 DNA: TGTGCCAGTAGTATGGGGGGTGAAGCTTTCTTT
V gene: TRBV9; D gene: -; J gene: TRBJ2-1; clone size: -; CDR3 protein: CASSAPGGSYNEQFF; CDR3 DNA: TGTGCCAGCAGCGCCCCCGGTGGCTCCTACAATGAGCAGTTCTTC
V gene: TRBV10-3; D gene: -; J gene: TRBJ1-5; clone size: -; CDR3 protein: CAISDRYYQPQHF; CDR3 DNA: TGTGCCATCAGCGACAGGTACTATCAGCCCCAGCATTTT
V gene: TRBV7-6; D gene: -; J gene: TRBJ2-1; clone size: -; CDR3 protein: CASSPNGVNGLNEQFF; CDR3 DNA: TGTGCCAGCAGCCCGAACGGGGTCAATGGTCTCAATGAGCAGTTCTTC
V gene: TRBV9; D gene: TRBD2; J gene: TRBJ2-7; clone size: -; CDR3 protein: CASSVGLAGEQYF; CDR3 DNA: TGTGCCAGCAGCGTAGGCCTAGCGGGAGAGCAGTACTTC
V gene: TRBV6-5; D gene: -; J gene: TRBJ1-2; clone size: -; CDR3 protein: CASSYSTQGSYGYTF; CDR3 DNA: TGTGCCAGCAGTTACTCTACGCAGGGAAGCTATGGCTACACCTTC
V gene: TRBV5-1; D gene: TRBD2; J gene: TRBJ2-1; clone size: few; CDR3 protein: CASSLLPSGNEQFF; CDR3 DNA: TGCGCCAGCAGCTTGCTGCCTAGCGGGAATGAGCAGTTCTTC
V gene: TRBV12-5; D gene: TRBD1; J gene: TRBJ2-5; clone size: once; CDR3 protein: CASGLPDPGDRDSGAQYF; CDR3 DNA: TGTGCTAGTGGTTTGCCCGATCCGGGGGACAGGGACTCTGGGGCCCAGTACTTC
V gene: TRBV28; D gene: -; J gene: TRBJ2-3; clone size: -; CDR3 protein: CASTLSDTQYF; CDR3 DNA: TGTGCCAGCACCCTATCAGATACGCAGTATTTT
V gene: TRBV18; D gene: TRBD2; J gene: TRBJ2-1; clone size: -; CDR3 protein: CASSPTASGGQGEQFF; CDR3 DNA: TGTGCCAGCTCACCAACAGCTAGCGGGGGGCAGGGTGAGCAGTTCTTC
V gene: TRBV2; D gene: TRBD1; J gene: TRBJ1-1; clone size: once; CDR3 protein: CASSDPTGRSTEAFF; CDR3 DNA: TGTGCCAGCAGCGATCCGACAGGGAGGAGCACTGAAGCTTTCTTT